This T cell receptor (beta chain) was identified during a study of CD8 T cells in Susac syndrome. The V end lost 3 bases, the J end lost 1 base, and 6 bases lay between the germline ends. The CDR3 extends over 14 amino acids. RNA was extracted with the RNeasy kit, and a quantity of roughly 0.5 to 1 ug was reverse transcribed using random hexamers. TCRdb analysed the immunoSEQ multiplex PCR reads with MiXCR anew, one entry per CDR3 protein. Among tens of thousands of distinct CDR3 sequences listed, about 95% were seen once. Sequencing was done on a sample of CD8+ T cells from PBMCs. The genes are TRBV12-3 or TRBV12-4 and TRBJ2-2; D gene unclear. The TCR originated in a human donor with multiple sclerosis. In DNA, the CDR3 is TGTGCCAGCAGTTTCTGGGAGAACACCGGGGAGCTGTTTTTT. Its translation: CASSFWENTGELFF.